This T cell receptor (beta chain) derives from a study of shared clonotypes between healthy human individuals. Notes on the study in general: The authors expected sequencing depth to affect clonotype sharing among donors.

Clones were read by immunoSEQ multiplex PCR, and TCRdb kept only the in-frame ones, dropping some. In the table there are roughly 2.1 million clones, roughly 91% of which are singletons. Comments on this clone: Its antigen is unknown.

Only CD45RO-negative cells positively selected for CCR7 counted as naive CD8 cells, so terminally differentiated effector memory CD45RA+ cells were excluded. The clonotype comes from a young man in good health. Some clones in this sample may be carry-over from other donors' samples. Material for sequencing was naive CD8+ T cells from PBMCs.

In nucleotides, the CDR3 is TGTGCCAGCAGCGCTGGGGGGAGGGGAGGAGGAAGAGAAAAACTGTTTTTT. Translated, it gives CASSAGGRGGGREKLFF. V is TRBV9 and J is TRBJ1-4, with a tentative D call TRBD1 (5 bases). The CDR3 is 17 amino acids. With 3 bases removed from V and 8 bases from J, the gap between germline ends came to 23 bases. Germline V CDR1 and CDR2: SGDLS, YYNGEE.